This TCR beta chain came from a study of cytomegalovirus exposure and HLA in healthy donors. A note on this clone: Its antigen is not identified.

PCR used 60 Vbeta primers and 13 Jbeta primers. Only in-frame clones appear in the TCRdb table, and some are missing; sequencing was by immunoSEQ multiplex PCR. This sample has roughly 150,000 clones, with about 72% found just once. General study points: Listed as cytomegalovirus-associated were more than 150 TCR beta chains. Later analysis suggested most CMV-associated TCR beta chains were HLA-restricted. Reportedly, TCR beta sequences accurately predicted HLA-A and HLA-B alleles in most subjects. TCR beta V- and J-gene trimming, according to a later analysis, was linked to a missense DCLRE1C variant.

Sequencing was done on a sample of PBMCs. The clonotype comes from a middle-aged man in good health and CMV-seropositive.

The CDR3 nucleotides read TGTGCCAGCAGGATGGCAGAAAACTATGGCTACACCTTC. As protein: CASRMAENYGYTF. The V gene is TRBV5-5, the J gene TRBJ1-2, with D hard to call. The CDR3 has 13 residues. Trimming removed 5 bases from V and 2 bases from J, with 10 bases in between. Germline values: CDR1 SGHKS, CDR2 YYEKEE (reference sequence).